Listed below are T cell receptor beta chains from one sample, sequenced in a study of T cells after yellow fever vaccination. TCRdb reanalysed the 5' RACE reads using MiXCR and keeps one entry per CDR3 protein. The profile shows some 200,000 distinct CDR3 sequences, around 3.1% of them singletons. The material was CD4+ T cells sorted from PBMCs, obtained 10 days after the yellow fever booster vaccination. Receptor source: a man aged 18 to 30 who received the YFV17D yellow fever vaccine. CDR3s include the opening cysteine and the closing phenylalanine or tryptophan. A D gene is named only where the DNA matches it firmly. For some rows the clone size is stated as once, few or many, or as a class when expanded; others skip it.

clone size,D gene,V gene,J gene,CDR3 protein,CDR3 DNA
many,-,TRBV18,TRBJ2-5,CASSPQREETQYF,TGTGCCAGCTCACCACAGCGAGAAGAGACCCAGTACTTC
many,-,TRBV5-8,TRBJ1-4,CASSLGYWGTNEKLFF,TGTGCCAGCAGCTTGGGGTACTGGGGAACTAATGAAAAACTGTTTTTT
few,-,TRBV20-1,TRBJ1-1,CSATGLTMNTEAFF,TGCAGTGCTACGGGACTTACCATGAACACTGAAGCTTTCTTT
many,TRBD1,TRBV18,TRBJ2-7,CASSRHDRDEQYF,TGTGCCAGCTCACGTCACGACAGGGACGAGCAGTACTTC
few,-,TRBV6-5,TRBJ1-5,CASSRTSYSNQPQHF,TGTGCCAGCAGTCGGACATCCTATAGCAATCAGCCCCAGCATTTT
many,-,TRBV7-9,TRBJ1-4,CASSLFEKLFF,TGTGCCAGCAGCTTGTTTGAAAAACTGTTTTTT
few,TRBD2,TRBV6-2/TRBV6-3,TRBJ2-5,CASRILAASGFQETQYF,TGTGCCAGCAGGATCCTGGCCGCTAGCGGGTTCCAAGAGACCCAGTACTTC
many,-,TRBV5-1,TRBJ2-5,CASSLLPLGQKETQYF,TGCGCCAGCAGCTTGCTGCCCCTTGGGCAGAAAGAGACCCAGTACTTC
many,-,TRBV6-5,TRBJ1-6,CASRKGGSNSPLHF,TGTGCCAGCAGAAAGGGGGGAAGTAATTCACCCCTCCACTTT
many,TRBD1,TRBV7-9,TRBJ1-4,CASSPGTVNEKLFF,TGTGCCAGCAGCCCCGGGACAGTTAATGAAAAACTGTTTTTT
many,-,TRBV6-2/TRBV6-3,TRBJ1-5,CASASSYQPQHF,TGTGCCAGCGCTTCCTCCTATCAGCCCCAGCATTTT
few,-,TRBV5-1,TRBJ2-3,CASSWGRAGTDTQYF,TGCGCCAGCAGCTGGGGTCGAGCAGGCACAGATACGCAGTATTTT
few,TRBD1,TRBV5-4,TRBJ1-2,CASSHPPGTVGYTF,TGTGCCAGCAGCCACCCCCCCGGGACAGTTGGCTACACCTTC
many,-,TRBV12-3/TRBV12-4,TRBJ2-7,CASSFGFGKKRGYEQYF,TGTGCCAGCAGTTTTGGGTTCGGGAAAAAAAGAGGCTACGAGCAGTACTTC
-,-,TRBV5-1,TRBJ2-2,CASSLTGPNTGELFF,TGCGCCAGCAGCTTAACGGGCCCGAACACCGGGGAGCTGTTTTTT
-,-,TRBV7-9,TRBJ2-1,CASSQNSRSYKEQFF,TGTGCCAGCAGCCAAAACAGTCGCTCCTACAAGGAGCAGTTCTTC
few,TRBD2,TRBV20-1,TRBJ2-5,CSARLPSSGGETQYF,TGCAGTGCTAGATTACCCTCTAGCGGGGGAGAGACCCAGTACTTC
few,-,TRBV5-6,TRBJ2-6,CASSLGDHAGANVLTF,TGTGCCAGCAGCTTGGGGGACCATGCTGGGGCCAACGTCCTGACTTTC
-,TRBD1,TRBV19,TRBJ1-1,CASSRLPRDRWNTEAFF,TGTGCCAGTAGTAGGCTCCCCAGGGACAGATGGAACACTGAAGCTTTCTTT
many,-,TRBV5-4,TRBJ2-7,CASSLPGAEGYEQYF,TGTGCCAGCAGCTTGCCCGGGGCGGAGGGGTACGAGCAGTACTTC
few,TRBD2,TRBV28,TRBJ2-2,CASSLLASGGSGELFF,TGTGCCAGCAGTTTATTGGCTAGCGGGGGATCCGGGGAGCTGTTTTTT
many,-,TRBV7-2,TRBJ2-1,CASSPGWGEEQFF,TGTGCCAGCAGCCCCGGGTGGGGAGAGGAGCAGTTCTTC
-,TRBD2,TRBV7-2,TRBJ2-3,CASSPRSRAGGISTDTQYF,TGTGCCAGCAGCCCCCGAAGTAGGGCGGGGGGCATTAGCACAGATACGCAGTATTTT
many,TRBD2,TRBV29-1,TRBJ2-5,CSFSGGPETQYF,TGCAGCTTTAGCGGGGGACCAGAGACCCAGTACTTC
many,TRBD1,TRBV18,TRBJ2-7,CASSPRNIGTGNEQYF,TGTGCCAGCTCACCACGCAATATCGGGACAGGGAACGAGCAGTACTTC
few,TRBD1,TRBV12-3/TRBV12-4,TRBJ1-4,CASSRQGLIGQEKLFF,TGTGCCAGCAGCCGACAGGGGCTTATCGGCCAAGAAAAACTGTTTTTT
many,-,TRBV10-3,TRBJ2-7,CAISESGTAAYEQYF,TGTGCCATCAGTGAGTCCGGGACTGCGGCCTACGAGCAGTACTTC
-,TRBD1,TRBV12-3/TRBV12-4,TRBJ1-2,CASSLGQTYGYTF,TGTGCCAGCAGTTTGGGACAGACCTATGGCTACACCTTC
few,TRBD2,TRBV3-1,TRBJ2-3,CASSRAPTSGGSTDTQYF,TGTGCCAGCAGCCGGGCGCCGACTAGCGGGGGGAGCACAGATACGCAGTATTTT
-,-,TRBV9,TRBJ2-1,CASSVRDGYNEQFF,TGTGCCAGCAGCGTCCGGGACGGATACAATGAGCAGTTCTTC
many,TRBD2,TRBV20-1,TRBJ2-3,CSVARGGWTDTQYF,TGCAGTGTCGCACGGGGGGGTTGGACAGATACGCAGTATTTT
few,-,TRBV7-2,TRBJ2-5,CASTLRREETQYF,TGTGCCAGCACCTTACGAAGAGAAGAGACCCAGTACTTC
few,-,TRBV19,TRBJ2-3,CANPTSTDTQYF,TGTGCCAACCCTACTAGCACAGATACGCAGTATTTT
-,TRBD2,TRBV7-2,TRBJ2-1,CASSLRLAGPSYNEQFF,TGTGCCAGCAGCCTCCGACTAGCGGGGCCCTCCTACAATGAGCAGTTCTTC
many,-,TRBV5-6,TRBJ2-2,CASSSHNTGELFF,TGTGCCAGCAGCTCCCATAACACCGGGGAGCTGTTTTTT
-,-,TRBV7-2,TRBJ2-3,CASSLARTDKQYF,TGTGCCAGCAGCTTAGCCCGCACAGATAAGCAGTATTTT
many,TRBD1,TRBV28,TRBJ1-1,CASSRRGHPKGGTEAFF,TGTGCCAGCAGCCGTAGGGGGCACCCCAAAGGCGGCACTGAAGCTTTCTTT
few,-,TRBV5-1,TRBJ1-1,CASSFYDGNTEAFF,TGCGCCAGCAGCTTCTATGACGGAAACACTGAAGCTTTCTTT
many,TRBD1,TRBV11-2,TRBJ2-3,CASSLGGQGRDTQYF,TGTGCCAGCAGCCTAGGCGGACAGGGTAGAGATACGCAGTATTTT
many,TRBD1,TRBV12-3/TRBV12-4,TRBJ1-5,CASSSQTGGNQPQHF,TGTGCCAGCAGTTCACAGACAGGGGGCAATCAGCCCCAGCATTTT